The 31 T cell receptor beta chains below were found in one sample sequenced in a study of CD8 T cells in Susac syndrome. RNA amounts of roughly 0.45 to 1 ug underwent reverse transcription with random hexamers. TCRdb itself ran the immunoSEQ multiplex PCR reads through MiXCR, one entry per CDR3 protein. Among about 150,000 distinct CDR3 sequences listed, about 94% were seen once. The sample was CD4+ T cells from PBMCs. These receptors originate from a human donor with Susac syndrome.

J is TRBJ2-7 and V is TRBV21-1; no DNA check was done on the table's D call, TRBD1. TRBV21-1 is a listed pseudogene. The CDR3 runs to 15 residues. The CDR3 DNA reads TGTGCCAGCAGCCTGCGCGGGGGCGGGAGCTACGAGCAGTACTTC. Its translation: CASSLRGGGSYEQYF.

This sequence joins TRBV29-1 and TRBJ2-7; D is possibly TRBD1 or TRBD2 (6 bases each). V lost 4 bases and J lost 3, with 10 bases in between. CDR1 SQVTM and CDR2 ANQGSEA come from the germline V gene. The CDR3 runs to 12 residues. The CDR3, as DNA: TGCAGCGTTGTCGGAGGGGGCTACGAGCAGTACTTC. This gives the protein CSVVGGGYEQYF.

The rearrangement joins TRBV6-2 or TRBV6-3 to TRBJ2-1, with TRBD1 identical over 11 bases. This CDR3 has 19 residues. Germline CDR1 reads MNHEY; CDR2 reads SVGEGT. J gave up 1 base and V 0 bases, and 8 bases lay outside the gene matches. The DNA of the CDR3 is TGTGCCAGCAGTTACTCTCCCTGGACAGGGGGCAGTTCCTACAATGAGCAGTTCTTC. Translating it yields CASSYSPWTGGSSYNEQFF.

The rearrangement joins TRBV9 to TRBJ2-7; 8 bases line up with TRBD1. The V segment lost 1 base and the J segment 3 bases; nucleotides outside the gene matches: 3. Germline V gene data show CDR1 as SGDLS and CDR2 as YYNGEE. The CDR3 is 14 residues long. The CDR3 protein is CASSVTGQGYEQYF. CDR3 DNA: TGTGCCAGCAGCGTAACTGGACAGGGCTACGAGCAGTACTTC.

This sequence joins TRBV15 and TRBJ1-6; D is unresolved. V shed 2 bases and J shed 7 bases, with 6 bases lying between them. Germline-derived CDR1 and CDR2 are LNHNV and YYDKDF (reference sequence). There are 13 residues in the CDR3. For the CDR3, the DNA is TGTGCCACCAGCAGACGTGGGAATTCACCCCTCCACTTT. Translating it yields CATSRRGNSPLHF. The whole variable domain, filled in from reference TRBV15 and TRBJ1-6, reads DAMVIQNPRYQVTQFGKPVTLSCSQTLNHNVMYWYQQKSSQAPKLLFHYYDKDFNNEADTPDNFQSRRPNTSFCFLDIRSPGLGDTAMYLCATSRRGNSPLHFGNGTRLTVT.

CDR3 nucleotide sequence: TGCAGCGTTGCACAGGGCCCTAACTATGGCTACACCTTC. Its translation is CSVAQGPNYGYTF. The chain links TRBV29-1 to TRBJ1-2, with TRBD1 as a possible D gene (6 bases). The CDR3 runs to 13 residues. Germline loops: CDR1 SQVTM, CDR2 ANQGSEA. V lost 4 bases, J lost 0 bases, and 9 bases lay in between.

The chain combines TRBV3-1 with TRBJ2-5, with D hard to call. Germline-derived CDR1 and CDR2 are LGHDT and YNNKEL (reference sequence). This CDR3 comprises 14 residues. V was trimmed by 4 bases and J by 5 bases, leaving 14 bases between them. The CDR3, as DNA: TGTGCCAGCAGCCCACCTGGAACTTGGGAGACCCAGTACTTC. Translation gives CASSPPGTWETQYF.

V and J are TRBV2 and TRBJ1-2, with D possibly TRBD1 on 6 matching bases. The V gene lost 6 bases and the J gene lost 7 bases, with 30 bases spanning the gap. This CDR3 is 18 amino acids long. Germline loops: CDR1 SNHLY, CDR2 FYNNEI. The CDR3 loop reads CASSPRGGQSLTGSGYTF. For the CDR3, the DNA is TGTGCCAGCAGCCCCCGCGGGGGGCAGTCATTAACGGGAAGTGGCTACACCTTC.

This clonotype was detected only a few times. V is TRBV20-1 and J is TRBJ1-5; the D gene is possibly TRBD1 (5 bases). Germline CDR1 reads DFQATT; CDR2 reads SNEGSKA (reference sequence). CDR3 length: 14 amino acids. V was trimmed by 5 bases and J by 2 bases, leaving 13 bases between them. The CDR3 bases are TGCAGTGCTGGGGGGAGTGGACGCAATCAGCCCCAGCATTTT. Amino acids: CSAGGSGRNQPQHF.

This sequence joins TRBV5-1 and TRBJ2-1; possible D gene TRBD1, 6 bases. There are 14 residues in the CDR3. CDR1 is SGHRS and CDR2 is YFSETQ in the germline V gene. V lost 4 bases, J lost 0 bases, and 8 bases lay in between. The CDR3 reads CASSPGVSYNEQFF. CDR3 bases: TGCGCCAGCAGCCCAGGGGTCTCCTACAATGAGCAGTTCTTC.

This chain links TRBV5-4 with TRBJ2-3, with 7 nucleotides matching TRBD2. The ends lost 4 bases at V and 2 bases at J; junction bases unmatched: 4. CDR3 length: 14 amino acids. From germline, CDR1 is SGHNT and CDR2 YYREEE (reference sequence). CDR3 amino acids: CASSRSGDTDTQYF. The CDR3, as DNA: TGTGCCAGCAGCCGGAGCGGGGACACAGATACGCAGTATTTT.

V is TRBV28 and J is TRBJ2-5; no definite D call. CDR3 length: 12 amino acids. Trimming removed 11 bases at V and 0 bases at J, with 10 bases between. The germline V gene encodes CDR1 MDHEN and CDR2 SYDVKM. The CDR3 spells CASKGNQETQYF. The CDR3 nucleotides are TGTGCCTCGAAGGGCAACCAAGAGACCCAGTACTTC.

The chain employs TRBV7-2 and TRBJ1-2; D perhaps matches TRBD1 (6 bases). This CDR3 has 14 residues. Germline CDR1 and CDR2: SGHTA and FQGNSA. V was cut by 5 bases and J by 0 bases, with 10 bases left in between. The CDR3 sequence is CASSEDRSNYGYTF. CDR3 nucleotides: TGTGCCAGCAGCGAGGACAGATCTAACTATGGCTACACCTTC.

J is TRBJ2-5 and V is TRBV3-1, with D tentatively TRBD1 or TRBD2 (6 bases each). The CDR3 extends over 14 amino acids. CDR1 LGHDT and CDR2 YNNKEL come from the germline V gene (reference sequence). V gave up 1 base and J gave up 1 base, with 7 bases separating them. The CDR3 region has the DNA TGTGCCAGCAGCCAAGGGGGGGCCCAAGAGACCCAGTACTTC. Residues: CASSQGGAQETQYF.

V gene TRBV29-1 combines with J gene TRBJ2-3; weak D call: TRBD1 (5 bases). The V gene's germline CDR1 is SQVTM and CDR2 ANQGSEA. The V and J ends lost 1 base and 3 bases respectively, with 11 bases between them. CDR3 size: 14 residues. CDR3 DNA sequence: TGCAGCGTTGAAGGGCAGGGAAGGACAGATACGCAGTATTTT. Its translation is CSVEGQGRTDTQYF.

The V gene is TRBV20-1, the J gene TRBJ2-7; D not certain. This CDR3 region has 12 residues. Germline values: CDR1 DFQATT, CDR2 SNEGSKA (reference sequence). V was cut by 6 bases and J by 2 bases, with 11 bases left in between. CDR3 DNA sequence: TGCAGTGCCCCCAATACCGCCTACGAGCAGTACTTC. Amino acids: CSAPNTAYEQYF.

The rearrangement uses TRBV7-2 and TRBJ2-2, with D hard to call. This CDR3 spans 14 amino acids. The V end was cut by 5 bases, the J end by 7 bases, with 14 bases between. Germline lookup yields CDR1 SGHTA and CDR2 FQGNSA. Written as DNA, the CDR3 is TGTGCCAGCAGCCGTGAATATCACGGCGGGGAGCTGTTTTTT. Translating gives CASSREYHGGELFF.

This rearrangement joins TRBV7-2 to TRBJ1-1, with D perhaps matching TRBD1 (5 bases). CDR1 and CDR2 from the germline V gene are SGHTA and FQGNSA. The CDR3 has 13 amino acids. The germline V and J ends were trimmed by 5 bases and 6 bases, with 13 bases remaining between them. CDR3 residues: CASSRGVTAEAFF. CDR3 bases: TGTGCCAGCAGCAGGGGCGTGACTGCTGAAGCTTTCTTT.

V usage is TRBV24-1 and J usage is TRBJ2-4; D possibly matches TRBD1 or TRBD2 (5 bases each). The CDR3 contains 15 residues. Looked up from germline, CDR1 is KGHDR and CDR2 is SFDVKD. Trimming removed 5 bases at V and 2 bases at J, with 12 bases between. CDR3 sequence (DNA): TGTGCCACCAGTGTGGGGGAAGGGTCCAAAAACATTCAGTACTTC. Translated: CATSVGEGSKNIQYF.

The chain has TRBV9 and TRBJ2-1, with D tentatively TRBD1 or TRBD2 (6 bases each). Trimming stripped 0 bases from V and 7 bases from J, with 17 bases between. This CDR3 is built from 16 residues. CDR1 is SGDLS, CDR2 YYNGEE, per germline. In nucleotides, the CDR3 is TGTGCCAGCAGCGTAGCCCCGGGGGCGGCGCGGAATGAGCAGTTCTTC. The encoded protein is CASSVAPGAARNEQFF.

J is TRBJ2-1 and V is TRBV11-2, with TRBD2 matching over 11 bases. Losses at the gene ends were 0 bases for V and 0 bases for J; bases not matched to a gene: 7. CDR1 is SGHAT, CDR2 FQNNGV, per germline. The CDR3 runs 19 residues. The CDR3 region has the DNA TGTGCCAGCAGCTTAGATATAGCGGGGGGGCTTCCCTCCTACAATGAGCAGTTCTTC. It is translated as CASSLDIAGGLPSYNEQFF.

V gene TRBV2 combines with J gene TRBJ2-2; D may correspond to TRBD1 or TRBD2 (5 bases each). V dropped 6 bases and J dropped 7 bases, with 15 bases sitting between them. This CDR3 spans 14 amino acids. Per germline, CDR1 SNHLY and CDR2 FYNNEI. CDR3 DNA: TGTGCCAGCAGGCCGACCCAGGGAGACGGGGAGCTGTTTTTT. Its protein is CASRPTQGDGELFF. The variable domain in full, completed from reference TRBV2 and TRBJ2-2, reads EPEVTQTPSHQVTQMGQEVILRCVPISNHLYFYWYRQILGQKVEFLVSFYNNEISEKSEIFDDQFSVERPDGSNFTLKIRSTKLEDSAMYFCASRPTQGDGELFFGEGSRLTVL.

The genes are TRBV20-1 and TRBJ2-1; D might be TRBD1 or TRBD2, each matching 5 bases. V lost 1 base and J lost 8, with 21 bases in between. Germline-derived CDR1 and CDR2 are DFQATT and SNEGSKA (reference sequence). The length of the CDR3 is 16 residues. CDR3 nucleotides: TGCAGTGCTAGAGGCGGTCCGAGGGGTTCGAGGGATGAGCAGTTCTTC. Translating gives CSARGGPRGSRDEQFF.

The chain combines TRBV4-1 with TRBJ2-7, with D perhaps TRBD2 (6 bases). V dropped 3 bases and J dropped 5 bases, with 17 bases sitting between them. This CDR3 has 15 amino acids. Germline values: CDR1 MGHRA, CDR2 YSYEKL. CDR3 region: CASSQDTGTLDEQYF. The CDR3 DNA sequence: TGCGCCAGCAGCCAGGACACCGGGACTTTGGACGAGCAGTACTTC.

This clonotype came up once. V and J are TRBV20-1 and TRBJ1-2, with D perhaps matching TRBD1 (6 bases). Germline assignment: CDR1 DFQATT and CDR2 SNEGSKA (reference sequence). The CDR3 loop spans 13 amino acids. The CDR3 region is CTPGGRRGEGYTF. As DNA, the CDR3 is TGCACCCCTGGGGGGCGCAGGGGTGAGGGCTACACCTTC.

This sequence joins TRBV6-5 and TRBJ1-2; possibly TRBD1 for D (5 bases). The CDR3 sequence is 13 residues long. Between the trimmed V and J ends, which lost 2 bases and 4 bases, there was a span of 8 bases. Germline V gene data show CDR1 as MNHEY and CDR2 as SVGAGI. The CDR3 nucleotides are TGTGCCAGCAGTTACCAGGGTGGCTATGGCTACACCTTC. Protein sequence: CASSYQGGYGYTF.

This chain uses TRBV7-2 with TRBJ2-7; D is ambiguous. The length of the CDR3 is 13 residues. V lost 5 bases and J lost 2, with 10 bases in between. Germline V gives CDR1 SGHTA, CDR2 FQGNSA. The CDR3 coding sequence is TGTGCCAGCAGCCCACATAACCCCTACGAGCAGTACTTC. Its protein is CASSPHNPYEQYF.

The chain uses TRBV18 and TRBJ2-5; TRBD2 matches at 8 bases. From germline, CDR1 is KGHSH and CDR2 LQKENI. The J segment lost 2 bases and the V segment lost 2 bases, leaving 10 bases of the junction unmatched. This CDR3 spans 17 amino acids. The CDR3 DNA sequence: TGTGCCAGCTCACCAGTTCTTGCAGCGGGGGTTCAAGAGACCCAGTACTTC. Amino acid sequence: CASSPVLAAGVQETQYF.

The chain couples TRBV28 to TRBJ2-7; TRBD2 is a possible D gene (5 bases). Between the trimmed V and J ends, which lost 9 bases and 3 bases, there was a span of 12 bases. The CDR3 consists of 12 residues. CDR1 and CDR2 from the germline V gene are MDHEN and SYDVKM. The chain's CDR3 is CASFSGLYEQYF. The CDR3 DNA reads as TGTGCCAGTTTTTCTGGACTCTACGAGCAGTACTTC. The full variable domain, in which reference TRBV28 and TRBJ2-7 provide the parts outside the CDR3, is DVKVTQSSRYLVKRTGEKVFLECVQDMDHENMFWYRQDPGLGLRLIYFSYDVKMKEKGDIPEGYSVSREKKERFSLILESASTNQTSMYLCASFSGLYEQYFGPGTRLTVT.

The gene calls are TRBV3-1 and TRBJ2-7; D perhaps matches TRBD2 (5 bases). The CDR3 covers 16 residues. CDR1 and CDR2 from the germline V gene are LGHDT and YNNKEL (reference sequence). Between the trimmed V and J ends, which lost 2 bases and 0 bases, there was a span of 14 bases. The CDR3 is CASSQYGVPPSYEQYF. The CDR3 bases are TGTGCCAGCAGCCAATACGGGGTCCCCCCCTCCTACGAGCAGTACTTC.

V gene TRBV14 combines with J gene TRBJ2-1; 10 bases align to TRBD2. The CDR3 has 17 residues. The germline V gene encodes CDR1 SGHDN and CDR2 FVKESK. V shed 1 base and J 10 bases; nucleotides not matched to a gene: 13. The CDR3 spells CASSQANLAGVSMEQFF. CDR3 coding DNA: TGTGCCAGCAGCCAAGCCAACCTAGCGGGAGTTTCTATGGAGCAGTTCTTC.